The text below deals with one TCR beta chain. In the original workflow: It was from reference gene primer amplification that nucleated cell counts were estimated. Here immunoSEQ multiplex PCR was the method, and the copy in TCRdb shows in-frame clones only, minus some. V, J and clone size are taken as reported in that table, and D and trimming were inferred from the DNA itself. The sample has 200,000 to 250,000 clones; almost 90% are singletons. The sample comes from a study of blood T cell repertoires in COVID-19. Study in general: Both acute and convalescent COVID-19 samples were obtained from the United States, Italy and Spain. From T cells, B-cell-depleted T cells, or PBMCs came the material, which was cDNA or gDNA.

V shed 1 base and J 1 base; nucleotides not matched to a gene: 5. This CDR3 spans 16 amino acids. Germline assignment: CDR1 SGHTA and CDR2 FQGTGA. V usage is TRBV7-3 and J usage is TRBJ1-1; 8 bases map to TRBD1. The origin of this receptor is a woman aged 55-69 years with acute or convalescent COVID-19. Sequences were obtained from peripheral blood. The CDR3 loop reads CASSLMTGVKNTEAFF. For the CDR3, the DNA is TGTGCCAGCAGCTTAATGACAGGGGTTAAGAACACTGAAGCTTTCTTT.